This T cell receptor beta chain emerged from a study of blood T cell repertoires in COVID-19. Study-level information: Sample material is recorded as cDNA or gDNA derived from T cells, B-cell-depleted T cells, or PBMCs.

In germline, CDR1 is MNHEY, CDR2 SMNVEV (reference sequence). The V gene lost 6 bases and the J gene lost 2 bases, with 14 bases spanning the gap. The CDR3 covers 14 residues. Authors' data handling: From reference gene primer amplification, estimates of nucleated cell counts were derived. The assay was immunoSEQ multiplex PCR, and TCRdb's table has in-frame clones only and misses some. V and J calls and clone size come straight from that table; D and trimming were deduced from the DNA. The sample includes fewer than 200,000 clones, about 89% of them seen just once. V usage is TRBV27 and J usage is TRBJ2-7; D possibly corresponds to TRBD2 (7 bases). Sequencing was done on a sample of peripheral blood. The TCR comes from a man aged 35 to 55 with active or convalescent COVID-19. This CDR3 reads CASSMGGGPYEQYF. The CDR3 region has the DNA TGTGCCAGCAGCATGGGGGGGGGCCCCTACGAGCAGTACTTC.